This TCR beta chain came from a study of T cells in Graves' hyperthyroidism and ophthalmopathy. Regarding the study as a whole: Blood also carried most thyroid clonotypes expanded above 0.001.

The CDR3 regions of TCR beta were amplified from RNA transcripts. TCR CDR3 regions were first amplified by RT-PCR with HTBI primers. A single record per CDR3 protein comes from TCRdb applying MiXCR to the multiplex PCR reads. The sample consists of a few hundred thousand distinct CDR3 sequences, around 14% of them appearing once. J was trimmed by 7 bases and V by 3 bases; bases with no gene match: 5. CDR1 and CDR2 (germline): LGHNA, YSLEER. This CDR3 region has 14 residues. Stable Graves' hyperthyroidism meant no ophthalmopathy progression within 18 months. Uncontrolled infection, other autoimmune disease, pregnancy or lactation disqualified patients from enrolment. Each diagnosis drew on symptoms, thyroxine, TRAb, thyroid ultrasound and orbital computed tomography findings. Details on this clonotype: Antigen specificity is unknown.

This chain connects TRBV4-3 to TRBJ1-1; 10 bases agree with TRBD1. The specimen sequenced was blood. The receptor comes from a woman aged 25 to 39 with Graves' hyperthyroidism. For the CDR3, the DNA is TGCGCCAGCAGCCAGAGGACAGGGGGAAGTGAAGCTTTCTTT. This gives the protein CASSQRTGGSEAFF.